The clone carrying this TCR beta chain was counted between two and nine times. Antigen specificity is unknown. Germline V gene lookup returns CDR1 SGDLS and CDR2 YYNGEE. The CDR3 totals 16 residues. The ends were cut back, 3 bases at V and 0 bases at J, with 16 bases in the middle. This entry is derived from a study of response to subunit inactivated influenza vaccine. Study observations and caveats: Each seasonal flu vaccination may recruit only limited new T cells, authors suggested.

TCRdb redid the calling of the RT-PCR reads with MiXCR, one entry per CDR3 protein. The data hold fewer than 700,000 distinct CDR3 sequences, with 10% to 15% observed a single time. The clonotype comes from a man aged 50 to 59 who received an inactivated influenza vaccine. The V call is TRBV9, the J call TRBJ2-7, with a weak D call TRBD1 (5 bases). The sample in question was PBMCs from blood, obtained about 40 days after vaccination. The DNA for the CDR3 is TGTGCCAGCAGCGGAAACACAGGTTCTAGCTCCTACGAGCAGTACTTC. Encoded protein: CASSGNTGSSSYEQYF.